The clone carrying this T cell receptor (beta chain) has ten or more counts. The authors prepared the TCRbeta library with unique molecular identifiers. TCRdb redid the calling of the PCR reads with MiXCR, one entry per CDR3 protein. This table has roughly 300,000 distinct CDR3 sequences, around 9.6% appearing once. This CDR3 has 11 amino acids. The V gene lost 5 bases and the J gene lost 5 bases, with 9 bases spanning the gap. The germline V gene encodes CDR1 DFQATT and CDR2 SNEGSKA (reference sequence). The data originate from a study of T-cell reconstitution after alpha-beta-depleted transplantation in children.

The TCR was taken from a human donor who donated a stem cell graft to a child with SCID. The V and J genes are TRBV20-1 and TRBJ2-5; D remains ambiguous. The sample here was PBMCs from the stem cell graft donor, taken from the stem cell graft. As DNA, the CDR3 is TGCAGTGCTGGGCTTTTGGAGACCCAGTACTTC. Its protein product is CSAGLLETQYF.